This T cell receptor beta chain was observed in a study of blood T cell repertoires in COVID-19. Study overall: Collection of acute and convalescent COVID-19 samples took place in the United States, Italy and Spain. T cells, B-cell-depleted T cells, or PBMCs supplied cDNA or gDNA.

In the original workflow: Amplification from reference gene primers served as the basis for estimated nucleated cell counts. Sequencing was performed with immunoSEQ multiplex PCR; in TCRdb, only in-frame clones are kept and a portion is missing. That table furnishes V, J and clone size, whereas the DNA furnished D and trimming. The table includes approximately 250,000 clones, around 86% detected once. The germline gives CDR1 LGHDT, CDR2 YNNKEL (reference sequence). Trimming took 2 bases from V and 2 from J, leaving 11 bases between them. The CDR3 contains 15 residues. This clonotype originated in a woman aged 55-70 years who had recovered from COVID-19. The material sequenced was peripheral blood. V gene TRBV3-1 (or the pseudogene TRBV3-2) combines with J gene TRBJ2-3; D is undetermined. The CDR3 sequence: CASSQNALLTDTQYF. Here the CDR3 DNA reads TGTGCCAGCAGCCAAAACGCCCTACTCACAGATACGCAGTATTTT.